Listed here are 3 T cell receptor beta chains from one sample, sequenced in a study of beta chain features in type 1 diabetes. Expressed TCRB transcripts were sequenced because the entire RNA isolate underwent reverse transcription. The protocol was immunoSEQ multiplex PCR, while the TCRdb copy is restricted to in-frame clones and leaves out a portion. The sample comprises about 230,000 clones, about 9.3% of which are singletons, and just under 0.035% rests with the top ten. Material: naive CD4+ T cells from blood. These receptors were taken from a woman between 18 and 30 years old in good health.

The rearrangement links TRBV11-2 to TRBJ1-5; the D gene is possibly TRBD1 (6 bases). This CDR3 is 16 amino acids long. V was trimmed by 1 base and J by 2 bases, leaving 12 bases between them. CDR1 and CDR2 (germline): SGHAT, FQNNGV. DNA of the CDR3: TGTGCCAGCAGCTTAGGTATGACAGGTGGCAATCAGCCCCAGCATTTT. Translation: CASSLGMTGGNQPQHF.

This clone has only a few counts. The chain uses TRBV6-5 and TRBJ1-1, with a weak D call TRBD1 (6 bases). The germline gives CDR1 MNHEY, CDR2 SVGAGI. This CDR3 spans 15 amino acids. V shed 7 bases and J shed 3 bases, with 18 bases lying between them. The DNA for the CDR3 is TGTGCCAGCATTCCCCTGGGGGCTTCGGACACTGAAGCTTTCTTT. Translating it yields CASIPLGASDTEAFF.

This CDR3 reads CASSQKTGVGEQYF. The CDR3 nucleotides read TGCGCCAGCAGCCAAAAAACAGGGGTTGGCGAGCAGTACTTC. The gene calls are TRBV5-1 and TRBJ2-7; the match to TRBD1 covers 7 bases. Germline trimming cut 4 bases from V and 6 bases from J; bases unmatched to any gene: 10. The CDR3 sequence is 14 residues long. Germline-derived CDR1 and CDR2 are SGHRS and YFSETQ.